Given below is one T cell receptor (beta chain) in context. Its antigen is not known. The assay was immunoSEQ multiplex PCR, and TCRdb's table has in-frame clones only and misses some. In the table there are more than 60,000 clones, 74% of which are singletons. The source of the sample is a study of vaccination effects on CD4 cells after COVID-19. Cells that had been cultured for 10 days were the source of isolated CD4+ T cells. As their vaccination, participants received two doses of either BNT162b2 or mRNA-1273. CDR1 and CDR2 from the germline V gene are SGHAT and FQNNGV. V lost 6 bases and J lost 1; bases outside the gene matches: 2. The CDR3 has 14 residues.

Sample: CD4+ T cells from PBMCs cultured without peptide, taken after COVID-19 vaccination. This TCR derives from a human donor who received a COVID-19 vaccine. J is TRBJ2-5 and V is TRBV11-2, with 10 bases identical to TRBD2. Here the CDR3 DNA reads TGTGCCAGCAGACCTAGCGGGAGCCAAGAGACCCAGTACTTC. The encoded protein is CASRPSGSQETQYF.